These 11 T cell receptor beta chains came from one sample sequenced in a study of blood T cell repertoires in COVID-19 (dated by TCRdb to about 2020). The library was obtained by the immunoSEQ multiplex PCR assay. As stored in TCRdb, this immuneACCESS dataset retains in-frame rearrangements with V and J assigned. A fraction of the clones does not appear; measured against another copy, unresolved V genes explain less than half of the discrepancy, and the remainder lacks a known reason. The sample table records 200,000 to 250,000 clones; roughly 90% of these occur just once. The ten largest account for about 15% of the sample. Input material: PBMCs or T cells enriched from blood (not recorded which). The source is a man aged 25 to 40 who had been exposed to COVID-19.

V is TRBV6-1 and J is TRBJ1-3; 7 nucleotides agree with TRBD1. The germline gives CDR1 MNHNS, CDR2 SASEGT. J was trimmed by 4 bases and V by 1 base; bases with no gene match: 4. The CDR3 runs 15 residues. Written as DNA, the CDR3 is TGTGCCAGCAGTGAAGGGACAGGCGCCGGAAACACCATATATTTT. It yields the protein CASSEGTGAGNTIYF.

This rearrangement joins TRBV2 to TRBJ2-5; D ambiguous. From germline, CDR1 is SNHLY and CDR2 FYNNEI. The CDR3 spans 17 residues. V lost 0 bases and J 1 base, leaving 15 bases between the germline ends. The CDR3 nucleotides read TGTGCCAGCAGTGAAGCTCGTGGCGGAACCTTCCAAGAGACCCAGTACTTC. Its translation: CASSEARGGTFQETQYF.

The V gene is TRBV10-3, the J gene TRBJ1-4; a possible D gene is TRBD1 (5 bases). Germline CDR1 ENHRY, CDR2 SYGVKD. The CDR3 has 14 amino acids. V lost 4 bases and J lost 4, with 10 bases in between. The CDR3 region has the DNA TGTGCCATCAGTGGACAGCAAGATAATGAAAAACTGTTTTTT. This codes for CAISGQQDNEKLFF.

The genes are TRBV15 and TRBJ1-1; TRBD1 aligns across 9 bases. Trimming removed 4 bases from V and 8 bases from J; junction bases left unmatched: 8. The CDR3 loop spans 14 amino acids. The germline V gene encodes CDR1 LNHNV and CDR2 YYDKDF (reference sequence). The DNA for the CDR3 is TGTGCCACCAGCATCGGACAGGGGCAGATCGAAGCTTTCTTT. Protein: CATSIGQGQIEAFF.

The J gene is TRBJ2-1, the V gene TRBV7-9; tentatively, D is TRBD2 (5 bases). The germline V gene encodes CDR1 SEHNR and CDR2 FQNEAQ (reference sequence). The CDR3 is 18 amino acids. The germline V and J ends were trimmed by 0 bases and 0 bases, with 15 bases remaining between them. The CDR3 is CASSLAGSRDSSYNEQFF. In DNA form, the CDR3 reads TGTGCCAGCAGCTTAGCAGGGTCGAGGGATAGCTCCTACAATGAGCAGTTCTTC.

The chain has TRBV12-3 or TRBV12-4 and TRBJ1-5, with no clear D. V gave up 3 bases and J gave up 6 bases, with 6 bases separating them. The length of the CDR3 is 12 residues. The CDR3 sequence: CASSFPFQPQHF. In DNA, the CDR3 is TGTGCCAGCAGTTTTCCGTTTCAGCCCCAGCATTTT.

CDR3 amino acids: CSATRQGGAYEQYF. CDR3 sequence (DNA): TGCAGCGCGACTCGACAGGGGGGAGCCTACGAGCAGTACTTC. This chain links TRBV29-1 with TRBJ2-7; 9 positions match TRBD1. Per the germline V gene, CDR1 is SQVTM and CDR2 is ANQGSEA. The length of the CDR3 is 14 residues. The junction had 9 bases not matched to a gene; V was cut back by 7 bases and J by 2 bases.

This clone has just a few counts. The rearrangement uses TRBV27 and TRBJ2-1; D not certain. The CDR3 length is 11 residues. The V gene's germline CDR1 is MNHEY and CDR2 SMNVEV (reference sequence). CDR3 residues: CVTTAWDEQFF. The CDR3 region has the DNA TGTGTGACAACAGCTTGGGATGAGCAGTTCTTC.

The CDR3 coding sequence is TGCGCCAGCAGCCAAGATAGGGGACTAGCCGCTGAGCAGTTCTTC. This codes for CASSQDRGLAAEQFF. The genes are TRBV4-1 and TRBJ2-1; 9 bases agree with TRBD2. V shed 0 bases and J 9 bases; nucleotides not matched to a gene: 6. This CDR3 is 15 amino acids long. The germline V gene has CDR1 MGHRA and CDR2 YSYEKL.

The gene calls are TRBV18 and TRBJ1-3; possible D gene TRBD1, 5 bases. The V end was cut by 2 bases, the J end by 4 bases, with 15 bases between. The CDR3 runs 16 residues. From germline, CDR1 is KGHSH and CDR2 LQKENI. CDR3 nucleotides: TGTGCCAGCTCACCATCTCCCGACAGAGCGGGAAACACCATATATTTT. As protein: CASSPSPDRAGNTIYF.

The CDR3 bases are TGTGCCATCAGTGAGTCCGCTTCAGGTGGGGGGGCCAAAAACATTCAGTACTTC. Encoded protein: CAISESASGGGAKNIQYF. The rearrangement uses TRBV10-3 and TRBJ2-4, with D possibly matching TRBD2 (6 bases). Germline values: CDR1 ENHRY, CDR2 SYGVKD. V was pared by 0 bases and J by 1 base, with 16 bases between. The CDR3 spans 18 residues.